This T cell receptor beta chain is from a study of T cells in Graves' hyperthyroidism and ophthalmopathy. This clonotype has at least ten counts. The antigen is not known. Study results and caveats: In the analysis, a 13 V-J model separated ophthalmopathy from stable hyperthyroidism.

Regions amplified from RNA transcripts were the TCR beta CDR3 regions. HTBI primers were the set used in a first-round RT-PCR of the TCR CDR3. TCRdb reanalysed the multiplex PCR reads using MiXCR and keeps one entry per CDR3 protein. The table lists 550,000 to 800,000 distinct CDR3 sequences, around 15% of them singletons. V shed 6 bases and J shed 6 bases, with 17 bases lying between them. The CDR3 contains 14 residues. Looked up from germline, CDR1 is SNHLY and CDR2 is FYNNEI. This TCR derives from a man between 18 and 29 years old with Graves' hyperthyroidism. This chain joins TRBV2 and TRBJ1-1; D is possibly TRBD1 (5 bases). The sample consisted of blood. CDR3 bases: TGTGCCAGCAGGGTGGAAAGGGAGGGGCCTGAAGCTTTCTTT. Amino acid sequence: CASRVEREGPEAFF.